This record covers a single T cell receptor beta chain. Next came a second PCR, run for about 7 to 11 cycles, which used a sample-barcoded 5' primer along with a J-beta primer mix. TCRdb re-derived calls from the 5' RACE reads in MiXCR, one entry per CDR3 protein. The table records 1.2 million to 1.5 million distinct CDR3 sequences, around 59% of them present only once. This sample was taken from a study of blood T cells in healthy people across ages. Study details: For every two T cells, template switching captured about one barcoded beta molecule.

The germline gives CDR1 SEHNR, CDR2 FQNEAQ (reference sequence). V lost 2 bases and J lost 5, with 10 bases in between. The CDR3 spans 15 residues. Input material: blood. The chain joins TRBV7-9 to TRBJ2-6; D may match TRBD1 or TRBD2 (5 bases each). This TCR derives from a man between 18 and 35 years old in good health. DNA for the CDR3: TGTGCCAGCAGCTTAACAGGCGGGCGGGCCAACGTCCTGACTTTC. It translates to CASSLTGGRANVLTF.